The next 9 T cell receptor beta chains were all read from a single sample in a study of lung T cells in sarcoidosis with Löfgren's syndrome. TCRdb processed the reads anew with MiXCR; each CDR3 protein has one entry. The sample carries some 65,000 distinct CDR3 sequences, approximately 22% recorded once. The sequenced sample was CD4+ T cells from PBMCs. These receptors all come from a human donor with sarcoidosis (Löfgren's syndrome or another form), or a control subject (not recorded which).

This clonotype was observed at least ten times. The V gene is TRBV6-1, the J gene TRBJ2-7, with D perhaps assigned TRBD1 or TRBD2 (5 bases each). There are 14 residues in the CDR3. The germline V gene encodes CDR1 MNHNS and CDR2 SASEGT. V dropped 4 bases and J dropped 1 base, with 11 bases sitting between them. DNA for the CDR3: TGTGCCAGCAGTGGTGAGGGACCGTCCTACGAGCAGTACTTC. Its translation: CASSGEGPSYEQYF.

This clonotype showed up many times. The chain carries TRBV20-1 and TRBJ1-3; D perhaps matches TRBD1 (6 bases). The germline V and J ends were trimmed by 0 bases and 1 base, with 7 bases remaining between them. The CDR3 spans 14 residues. Germline V gene sequence: CDR1 DFQATT, CDR2 SNEGSKA (reference sequence). The CDR3 loop is CSAREGTSGNTIYF. DNA for the CDR3: TGCAGTGCTAGAGAAGGGACATCTGGAAACACCATATATTTT.

V gene TRBV18 combines with J gene TRBJ1-1; possibly TRBD1 for D (5 bases). Trimming stripped 8 bases from V and 3 bases from J, with 13 bases between. The V gene's germline CDR1 is KGHSH and CDR2 LQKENI. The CDR3 is 13 amino acids. CDR3 protein: CASLSRGDTEAFF. The CDR3 nucleotides are TGTGCCAGCCTGTCCCGGGGGGACACTGAAGCTTTCTTT. Full variable domain (remainder filled in from reference TRBV18 and TRBJ1-1): NAGVMQNPRHLVRRRGQEARLRCSPMKGHSHVYWYRQLPEEGLKFMVYLQKENIIDESGMPKERFSAEFPKEGPSILRIQQVVRGDSAAYFCASLSRGDTEAFFGQGTRLTVV.

This clonotype appeared a few times. V gene TRBV19 combines with J gene TRBJ2-1, with TRBD2 matching 11 bases. V was clipped by 7 bases and J by 8 bases; unmatched bases: 22. Germline V CDR1 and CDR2: LNHDA, SQIVND (reference sequence). The CDR3 has 19 amino acids. The CDR3 spells CASKTGTDNVAGGRHEQFF. Here the CDR3 DNA reads TGTGCCAGTAAAACCGGGACGGATAACGTAGCGGGAGGGCGACATGAGCAGTTCTTC.

This clonotype was seen many times. The chain has TRBV6-2 or TRBV6-3 and TRBJ2-1; 8 nucleotides agree with TRBD1. Trimming cost V 7 bases and J 2 bases; bases outside gene matches: 7. The CDR3 consists of 15 residues. The germline gives CDR1 MNHEY, CDR2 SVGEGT. CDR3 DNA sequence: TGTGCCAGCATTTCCAGGGGGCCTACCTACAATGAGCAGTTCTTC. Its translation: CASISRGPTYNEQFF.

Many counts were recorded for this clonotype. This rearrangement joins TRBV7-8 to TRBJ2-6; tentatively, D is TRBD1 or TRBD2 (5 bases each). V was shortened by 5 bases and J by 2 bases, with 10 bases between the two germline ends. Germline V gives CDR1 SGHVS, CDR2 FQNEAQ. This CDR3 region has 15 residues. CDR3 DNA sequence: TGTGCCAGCAGCGTCAGGGACCCTGGGGCCAACGTCCTGACTTTC. The encoded protein is CASSVRDPGANVLTF.

Remarks on this clonotype: With a much larger clone just one base away, this may be a read error. The rearrangement joins TRBV7-2 to TRBJ1-2, with D possibly matching TRBD1 (5 bases). In germline, CDR1 is SGHTA, CDR2 FQGNSA. The CDR3 runs to 13 residues. The CDR3 sequence: CACLWGLSYGYAF. The DNA for the CDR3 is TGTGCCTGCCTGTGGGGCCTCTCATATGGCTACGCCTTC.

Regarding this clonotype: One base away lies a much larger clone, so this may be a sequencing read error. V usage is TRBV6-1 and J usage is TRBJ1-5; D call uncertain. The CDR3 runs 15 residues. Deletions cut 2 bases from V and 9 bases from J, with 17 bases between. Germline CDR1 and CDR2: MNHNS and SASEGT. The CDR3 nucleotides read TGTGCCAGCAGTGAAAAAGAGAGGGCGCGTCTGCCCCAGCATTTT. Protein product: CASSEKERARLPQHF.

Many counts were recorded for this clonotype. The rearrangement uses TRBV7-2 and TRBJ2-1; tentatively, D is TRBD1 (6 bases). Per the germline V gene, CDR1 is SGHTA and CDR2 is FQGNSA. The CDR3 extends over 15 amino acids. Trimming took off 10 bases at V and 4 bases at J, with 20 bases between the two ends. CDR3 residues: CAIPVRGRGYNEQFF. CDR3 bases: TGTGCCATCCCTGTTAGGGGGAGAGGGTACAATGAGCAGTTCTTC.